Detailed here is one T cell receptor beta chain. Its antigen is currently unknown. PCR amplification relied on 60 Vbeta primers (plus 13 Jbeta primers). TCRdb's table, derived via immunoSEQ multiplex PCR, lists solely in-frame clones and lacks some. The sample table includes 150,000 to 200,000 clones. Although they were nominally healthy when sampled, donors likely had unrecorded immune exposures. These data originate in a study of cytomegalovirus exposure and HLA in healthy donors. Study-wide results and limits: Altogether, some 160 TCR beta chains were recorded as cytomegalovirus-associated. With DRB1 most and HLA-C fewest, TCR association rates differed between HLA loci in a later analysis.

This receptor was obtained from a woman in her fifties or sixties in good health and CMV-seronegative. The sequenced sample was PBMCs.

The CDR3 sequence: CASSADPGTGGAGDTF. The CDR3 DNA sequence: TGCGCCAGCAGCGCGGATCCCGGGACAGGGGGCGCGGGTGACACCTTC. The chain links TRBV5-1 to TRBJ1-2; TRBD1 matches at 12 bases. This CDR3 region has 16 residues. The ends lost 4 bases at V and 12 bases at J; junction bases unmatched: 16. Germline V gene lookup returns CDR1 SGHRS and CDR2 YFSETQ.